The clone carrying this T cell receptor beta chain was seen more than once but under ten times. The record originates from a study of siplizumab effects on memory and regulatory T cells. Assay used: immunoSEQ multiplex PCR; TCRdb lists only in-frame clones, some missing. The table has 100,000 to 120,000 clones, 80% to 95% seen once. The CDR3 runs to 15 residues. The germline gives CDR1 SGHKS, CDR2 YYEKEE (reference sequence). V was trimmed by 3 bases and J by 4 bases, leaving 16 bases between them. The TCR originated in a human donor in good health. This chain uses TRBV5-5 with TRBJ1-2, with TRBD1 as a possible D gene (5 bases). The sequenced sample consisted of CD4+ T cells sorted from blood. The CDR3 sequence: CASSSVRQGSYGYTF. CDR3 nucleotides: TGTGCCAGCAGCTCGGTCAGGCAGGGATCCTATGGCTACACCTTC. Complete variable domain (other parts from reference TRBV5-5 and TRBJ1-2): DAGVTQSPTHLIKTRGQQVTLRCSPISGHKSVSWYQQVLGQGPQFIFQYYEKEERGRGNFPDRFSARQFPNYSSELNVNALLLGDSALYLCASSSVRQGSYGYTFGSGTRLTVV.